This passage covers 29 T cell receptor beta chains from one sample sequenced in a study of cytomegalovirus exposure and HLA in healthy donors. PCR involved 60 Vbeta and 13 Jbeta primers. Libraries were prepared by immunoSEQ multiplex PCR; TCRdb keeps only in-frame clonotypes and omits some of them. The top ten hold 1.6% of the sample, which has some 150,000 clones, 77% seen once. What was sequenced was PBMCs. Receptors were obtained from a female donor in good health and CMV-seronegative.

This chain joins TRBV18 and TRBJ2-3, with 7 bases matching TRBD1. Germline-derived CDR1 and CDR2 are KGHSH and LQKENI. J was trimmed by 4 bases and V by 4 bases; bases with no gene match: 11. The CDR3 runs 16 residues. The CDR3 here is CASSRTRGQASDTQYF. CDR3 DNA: TGTGCCAGCTCACGCACACGAGGACAGGCGTCAGATACGCAGTATTTT.

The CDR3, as DNA: TGTGCCAGCAGGAAATCCGGGACACGCCTCTATGGCTACACCTTC. It specifies CASRKSGTRLYGYTF. The chain combines TRBV28 with TRBJ1-2; weak D call: TRBD1 (6 bases). The V gene's germline CDR1 is MDHEN and CDR2 SYDVKM. Trimming pared 6 bases from V and 4 bases from J, leaving 18 bases between. The CDR3 sequence is 15 residues long.

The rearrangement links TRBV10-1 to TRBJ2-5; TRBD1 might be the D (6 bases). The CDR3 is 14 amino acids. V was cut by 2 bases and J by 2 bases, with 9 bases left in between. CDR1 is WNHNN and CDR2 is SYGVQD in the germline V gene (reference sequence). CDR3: CASSEGGSQETQYF. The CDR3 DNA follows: TGCGCCAGCAGTGAGGGGGGCTCGCAAGAGACCCAGTACTTC.

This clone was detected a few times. The CDR3 DNA is TGTGCCAGCAGTTTAAACAATGAGCAGTTCTTC. It yields the protein CASSLNNEQFF. The chain joins TRBV6-1 to TRBJ2-1; D is unclear. V gave up 5 bases and J gave up 5 bases, with 4 bases separating them. The CDR3 is 11 amino acids. Germline-derived CDR1 and CDR2 are MNHNS and SASEGT.

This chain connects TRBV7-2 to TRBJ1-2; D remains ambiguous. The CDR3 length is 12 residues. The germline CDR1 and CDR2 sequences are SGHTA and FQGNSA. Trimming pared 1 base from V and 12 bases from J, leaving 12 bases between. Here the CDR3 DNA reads TGTGCCAGCAGCTTAGGGGGAGACCTCGACACCTTC. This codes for CASSLGGDLDTF. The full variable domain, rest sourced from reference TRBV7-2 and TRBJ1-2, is GAGVSQSPSNKVTEKGKDVELRCDPISGHTALYWYRQSLGQGLEFLIYFQGNSAPDKSGLPSDRFSAERTGGSVSTLTIQRTQQEDSAVYLCASSLGGDLDTFGSGTRLTVV.

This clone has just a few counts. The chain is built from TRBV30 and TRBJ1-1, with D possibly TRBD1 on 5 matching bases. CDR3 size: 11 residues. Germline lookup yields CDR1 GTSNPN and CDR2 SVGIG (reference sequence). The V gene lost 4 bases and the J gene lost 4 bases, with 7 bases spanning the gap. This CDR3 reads CAWKQATEAFF. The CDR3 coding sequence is TGTGCCTGGAAACAGGCCACTGAAGCTTTCTTT.

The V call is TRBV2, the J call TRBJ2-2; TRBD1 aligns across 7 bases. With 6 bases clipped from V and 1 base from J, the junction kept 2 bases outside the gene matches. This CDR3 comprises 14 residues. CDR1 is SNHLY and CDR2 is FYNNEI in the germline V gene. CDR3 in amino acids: CASSRDRNTGELFF. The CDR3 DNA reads TGTGCCAGCAGCCGGGACAGGAACACCGGGGAGCTGTTTTTT.

DNA of the CDR3: TGTGCCAGCAGACCAACAGGGGCCAAAAACATTCAGTACTTC. This gives the protein CASRPTGAKNIQYF. The chain combines TRBV6-5 with TRBJ2-4, with D perhaps TRBD1 (6 bases). With 6 bases removed from V and 1 base from J, the gap between germline ends came to 10 bases. The CDR3 has 14 residues. CDR1 and CDR2 from the germline V gene are MNHEY and SVGAGI.

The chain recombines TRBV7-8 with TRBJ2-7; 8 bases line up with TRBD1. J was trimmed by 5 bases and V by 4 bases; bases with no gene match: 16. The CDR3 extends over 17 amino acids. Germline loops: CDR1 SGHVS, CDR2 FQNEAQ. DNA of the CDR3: TGTGCCAGCAGCTCCTGGACAGGGCCTCAGAGTGCCCACGAGCAGTACTTC. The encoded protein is CASSSWTGPQSAHEQYF.

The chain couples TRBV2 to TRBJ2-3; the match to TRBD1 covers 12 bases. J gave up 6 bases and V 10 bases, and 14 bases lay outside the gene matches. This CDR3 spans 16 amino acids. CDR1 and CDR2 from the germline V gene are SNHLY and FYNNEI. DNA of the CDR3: TGTGCCATACCCTTTAAGGGACAGGGGGCAGCGGATACGCAGTATTTT. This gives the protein CAIPFKGQGAADTQYF.

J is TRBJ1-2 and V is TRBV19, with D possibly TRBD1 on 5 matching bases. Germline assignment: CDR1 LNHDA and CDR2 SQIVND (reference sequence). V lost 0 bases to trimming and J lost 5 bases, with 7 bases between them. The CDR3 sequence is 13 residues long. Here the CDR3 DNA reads TGTGCCAGTAGTATAGACAGGGCTTATGGCTACACCTTC. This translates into CASSIDRAYGYTF.

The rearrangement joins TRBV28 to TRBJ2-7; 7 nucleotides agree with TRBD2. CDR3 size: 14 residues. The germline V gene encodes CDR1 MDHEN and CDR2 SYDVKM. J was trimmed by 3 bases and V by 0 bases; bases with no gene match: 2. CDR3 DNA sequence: TGTGCCAGCAGTTTATGGGGGGGGAACTACGAGCAGTACTTC. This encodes CASSLWGGNYEQYF.

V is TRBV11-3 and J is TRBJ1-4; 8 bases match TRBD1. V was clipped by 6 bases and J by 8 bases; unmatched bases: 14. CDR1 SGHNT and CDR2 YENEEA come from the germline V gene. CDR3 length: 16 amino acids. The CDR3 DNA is TGTGCCAGCAGACCTGTAGCCCGGACAGGGAAGGAAAAACTGTTTTTT. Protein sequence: CASRPVARTGKEKLFF.

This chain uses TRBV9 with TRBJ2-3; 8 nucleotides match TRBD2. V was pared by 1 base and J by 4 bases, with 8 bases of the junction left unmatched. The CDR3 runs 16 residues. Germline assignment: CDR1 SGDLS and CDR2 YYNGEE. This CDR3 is CASSVQSGGGSDTQYF. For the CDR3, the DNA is TGTGCCAGCAGCGTACAAAGCGGGGGAGGCTCAGATACGCAGTATTTT.

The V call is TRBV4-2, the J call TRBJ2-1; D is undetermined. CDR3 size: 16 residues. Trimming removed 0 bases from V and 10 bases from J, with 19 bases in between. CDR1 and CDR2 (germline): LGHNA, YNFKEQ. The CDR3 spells CASSQDVGRKVEEQFF. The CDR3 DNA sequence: TGTGCCAGCAGCCAAGATGTTGGCAGGAAGGTAGAGGAGCAGTTCTTC.

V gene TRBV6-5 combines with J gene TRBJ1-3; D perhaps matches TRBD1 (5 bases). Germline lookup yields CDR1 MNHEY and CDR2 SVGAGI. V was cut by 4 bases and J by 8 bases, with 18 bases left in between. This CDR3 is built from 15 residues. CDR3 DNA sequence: TGTGCCAGCAGTTCCATCAGGGAGGGGAAGGACACCATATATTTT. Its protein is CASSSIREGKDTIYF.

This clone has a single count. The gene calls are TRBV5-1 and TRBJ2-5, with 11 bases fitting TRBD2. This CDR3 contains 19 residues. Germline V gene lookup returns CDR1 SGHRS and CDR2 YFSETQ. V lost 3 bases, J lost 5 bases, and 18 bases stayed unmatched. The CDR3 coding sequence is TGCGCCAGCAGCTCCAGTCTAGCGGGAGGACCTAGCTTGCTCGAGACCCAGTACTTC. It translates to CASSSSLAGGPSLLETQYF.

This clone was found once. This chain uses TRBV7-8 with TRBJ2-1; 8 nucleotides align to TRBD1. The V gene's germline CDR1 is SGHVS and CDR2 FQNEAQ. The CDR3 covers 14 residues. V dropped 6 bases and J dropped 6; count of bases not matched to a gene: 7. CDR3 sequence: CASRQATGGNEQFF. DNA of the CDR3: TGTGCCAGCAGGCAAGCCACAGGGGGCAATGAGCAGTTCTTC. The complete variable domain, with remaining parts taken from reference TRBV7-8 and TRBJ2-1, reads GAGVSQSPRYKVAKRGQDVALRCDPISGHVSLFWYQQALGQGPEFLTYFQNEAQLDKSGLPSDRFFAERPEGSVSTLKIQRTQQEDSAVYLCASRQATGGNEQFFGPGTRLTVL.

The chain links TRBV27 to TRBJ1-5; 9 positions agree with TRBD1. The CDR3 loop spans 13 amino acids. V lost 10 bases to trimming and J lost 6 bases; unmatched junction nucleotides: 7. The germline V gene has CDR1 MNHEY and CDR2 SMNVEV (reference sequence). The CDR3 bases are TGTGCCACAGGGGACAGGGTCGCTCAGCCCCAGCATTTT. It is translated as CATGDRVAQPQHF.

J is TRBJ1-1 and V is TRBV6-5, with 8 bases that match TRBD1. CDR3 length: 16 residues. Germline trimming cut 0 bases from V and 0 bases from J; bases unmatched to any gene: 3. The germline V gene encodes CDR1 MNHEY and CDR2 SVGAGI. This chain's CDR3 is CASSYSRGPMNTEAFF. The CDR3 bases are TGTGCCAGCAGTTACTCCAGGGGGCCCATGAACACTGAAGCTTTCTTT.

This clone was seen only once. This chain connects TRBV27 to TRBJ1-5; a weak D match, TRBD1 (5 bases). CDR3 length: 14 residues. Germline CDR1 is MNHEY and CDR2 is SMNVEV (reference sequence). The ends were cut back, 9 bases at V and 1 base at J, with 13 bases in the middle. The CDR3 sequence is CARKVDRSNQPQHF. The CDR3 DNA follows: TGTGCCAGGAAAGTAGACAGAAGCAATCAGCCCCAGCATTTT.

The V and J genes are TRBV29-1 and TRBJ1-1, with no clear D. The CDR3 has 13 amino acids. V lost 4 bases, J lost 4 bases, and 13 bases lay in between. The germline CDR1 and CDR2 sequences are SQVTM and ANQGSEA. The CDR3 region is CSVVSGKATEAFF. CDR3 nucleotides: TGCAGCGTTGTAAGCGGTAAGGCCACTGAAGCTTTCTTT.

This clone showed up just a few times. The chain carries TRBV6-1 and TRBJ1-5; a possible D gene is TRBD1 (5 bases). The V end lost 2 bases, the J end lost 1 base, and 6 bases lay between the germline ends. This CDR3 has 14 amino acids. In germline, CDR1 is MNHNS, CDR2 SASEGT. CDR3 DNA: TGTGCCAGCAGTGAAAGGGGAAGCAATCAGCCCCAGCATTTT. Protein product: CASSERGSNQPQHF.

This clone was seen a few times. Here the CDR3 DNA reads TGTGCCAGTAACCCCCCCGTGACAGGGGTCCGCATCGAGCAGTACTTC. Residues: CASNPPVTGVRIEQYF. The rearrangement links TRBV19 to TRBJ2-7; 8 bases are a match to TRBD1. Trimming took 7 bases from V and 6 from J; bases not matched to a gene: 17. The CDR3 is made up of 16 amino acids. Germline loops: CDR1 LNHDA, CDR2 SQIVND (reference sequence).

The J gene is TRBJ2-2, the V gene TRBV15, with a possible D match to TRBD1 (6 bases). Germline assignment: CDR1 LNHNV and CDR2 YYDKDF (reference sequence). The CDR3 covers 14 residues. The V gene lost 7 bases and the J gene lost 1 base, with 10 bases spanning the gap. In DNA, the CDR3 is TGTGCCACCAACCCGGGACAGAACACCGGGGAGCTGTTTTTT. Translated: CATNPGQNTGELFF.

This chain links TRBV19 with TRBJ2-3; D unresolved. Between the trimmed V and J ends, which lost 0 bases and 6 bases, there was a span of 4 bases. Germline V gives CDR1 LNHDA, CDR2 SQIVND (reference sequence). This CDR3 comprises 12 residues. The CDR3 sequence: CASSIDGDTQYF. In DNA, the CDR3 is TGTGCCAGTAGTATAGACGGGGATACGCAGTATTTT.

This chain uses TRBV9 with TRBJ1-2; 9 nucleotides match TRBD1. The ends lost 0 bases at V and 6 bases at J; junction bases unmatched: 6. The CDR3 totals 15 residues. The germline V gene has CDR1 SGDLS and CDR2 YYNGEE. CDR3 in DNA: TGTGCCAGCAGCGTAGGTACAGGGGGCTCGAATGGCTACACCTTC. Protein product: CASSVGTGGSNGYTF.

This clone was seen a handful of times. The CDR3 sequence: CASSPVRDRGEKLFF. The CDR3 DNA follows: TGTGCCAGCAGCCCCGTCCGGGACAGGGGTGAAAAACTGTTTTTT. The rearrangement uses TRBV7-9 and TRBJ1-4; 10 bases fit TRBD1. The CDR3 runs to 15 residues. Looked up from germline, CDR1 is SEHNR and CDR2 is FQNEAQ (reference sequence). Trimming took 5 bases from V and 7 from J; bases not matched to a gene: 7.

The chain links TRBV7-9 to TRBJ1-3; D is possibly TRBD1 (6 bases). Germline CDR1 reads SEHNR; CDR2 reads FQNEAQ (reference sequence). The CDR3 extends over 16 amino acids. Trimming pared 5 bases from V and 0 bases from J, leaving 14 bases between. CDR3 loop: CASSSPGQLSGNTIYF. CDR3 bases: TGTGCCAGCAGCAGCCCGGGACAACTCTCTGGAAACACCATATATTTT.